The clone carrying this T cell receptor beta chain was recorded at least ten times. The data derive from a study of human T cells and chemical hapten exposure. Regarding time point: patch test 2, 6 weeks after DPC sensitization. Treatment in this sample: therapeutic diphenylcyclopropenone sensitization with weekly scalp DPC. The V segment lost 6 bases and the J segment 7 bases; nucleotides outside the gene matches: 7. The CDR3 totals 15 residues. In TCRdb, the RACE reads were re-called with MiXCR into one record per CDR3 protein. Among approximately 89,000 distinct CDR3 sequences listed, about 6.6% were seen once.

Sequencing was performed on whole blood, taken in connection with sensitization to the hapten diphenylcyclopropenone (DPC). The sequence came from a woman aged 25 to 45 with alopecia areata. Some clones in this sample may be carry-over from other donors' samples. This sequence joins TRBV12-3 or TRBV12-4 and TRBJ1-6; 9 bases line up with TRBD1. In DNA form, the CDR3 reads TGTGCCAGCAGCCCAGGACAGGGGAGCAATTCACCCCTCCACTTT. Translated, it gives CASSPGQGSNSPLHF.